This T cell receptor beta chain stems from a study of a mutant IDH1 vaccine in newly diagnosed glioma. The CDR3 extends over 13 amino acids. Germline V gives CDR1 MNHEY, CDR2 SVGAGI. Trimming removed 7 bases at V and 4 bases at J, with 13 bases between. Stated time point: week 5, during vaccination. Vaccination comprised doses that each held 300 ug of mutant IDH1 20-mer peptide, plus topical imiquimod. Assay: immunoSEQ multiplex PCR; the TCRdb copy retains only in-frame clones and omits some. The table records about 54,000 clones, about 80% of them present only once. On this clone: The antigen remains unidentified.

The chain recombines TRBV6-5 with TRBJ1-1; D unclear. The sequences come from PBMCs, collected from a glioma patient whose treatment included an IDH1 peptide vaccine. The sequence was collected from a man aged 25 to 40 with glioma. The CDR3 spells CASTEPGVTEAFF. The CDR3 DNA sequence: TGTGCCAGCACCGAACCGGGTGTCACTGAAGCTTTCTTT.